This T cell receptor (beta chain) was sequenced in a study of monozygotic twins with inflammatory bowel disease. Notes on the study in general: In the analysis, different T cell subtypes could not be told apart. The data gave no support to a single strong IBD-associated signal or clonotype.

Concerning this clonotype: What it recognizes is unknown.

Researchers collected more than 2 ml of blood per donor. The authors isolated total RNA from whole blood without sorting T cells. From the 5' RACE reads, TCRdb lists one entry per CDR3 protein and no DNA. The table lists about 210,000 distinct CDR3 sequences. Sequenced: blood. The source is a human donor with ulcerative colitis or Crohn's disease, or a healthy co-twin of an affected twin (not recorded which).

CDR3: CASSLEGWGWTDTQYF. The chain carries TRBV7-2 and TRBJ2-3; there is no DNA to check the TCRdb D call of TRBD1. Germline-derived CDR1 and CDR2 are SGHTA and FQGNSA. The CDR3 runs 16 residues.